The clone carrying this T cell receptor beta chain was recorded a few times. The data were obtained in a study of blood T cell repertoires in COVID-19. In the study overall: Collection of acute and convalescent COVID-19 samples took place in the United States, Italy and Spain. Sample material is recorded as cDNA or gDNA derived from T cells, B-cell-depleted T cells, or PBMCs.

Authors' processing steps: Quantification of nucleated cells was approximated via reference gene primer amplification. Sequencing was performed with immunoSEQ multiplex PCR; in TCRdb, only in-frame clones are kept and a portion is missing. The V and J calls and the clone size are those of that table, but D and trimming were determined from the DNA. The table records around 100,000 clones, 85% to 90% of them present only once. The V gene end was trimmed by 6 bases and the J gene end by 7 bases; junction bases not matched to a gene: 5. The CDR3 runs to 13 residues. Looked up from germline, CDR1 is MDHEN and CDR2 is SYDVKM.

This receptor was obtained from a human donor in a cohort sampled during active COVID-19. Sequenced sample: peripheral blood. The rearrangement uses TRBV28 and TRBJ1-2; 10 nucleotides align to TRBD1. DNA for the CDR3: TGTGCCAGCAGGACAGGGGGCCCAGTTGGCTACACCTTC. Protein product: CASRTGGPVGYTF.